Sequencing of this TCR beta chain was carried out in a study of CD8 T cells in ankylosing spondylitis. Findings of the study overall: Reportedly, disease-linked clones are significantly enriched in ankylosing spondylitis patients' matched synovial fluid. Seemingly characteristic of ankylosing spondylitis blood was a TCR beta motif consisting of about 8 highly homologous variants. Clones linked to disease, bearing a CD8+ phenotype, were relatively rare in peripheral blood.

Within the sample, this clonotype is medium-sized. Its target is unknown. In making TCR beta libraries, quantitative 5'-RACE with molecular barcodes was used. One entry per CDR3 protein, called by TCRdb with MiXCR from the 5' RACE reads. The sample lists thousands of distinct CDR3 sequences, under 8.5% occurring once. This CDR3 comprises 15 residues. After removal of 4 bases from V and 5 bases from J, the junction contained 10 bases not matched to a gene. Germline values: CDR1 SGDLS, CDR2 YYNGEE. The chain is built from TRBV9 and TRBJ2-5; 8 bases align to TRBD1. The TCR was taken from a male donor with ankylosing spondylitis or in good health (not recorded which). Sequenced input: blood, either unsorted or a sorted T cell fraction (not recorded which). The CDR3 nucleotides are TGTGCCAGCAGCCCTCGGCAGGGGGCATGGGAGACCCAGTACTTC. Translated, it gives CASSPRQGAWETQYF. The full variable domain, in which reference TRBV9 and TRBJ2-5 provide the parts outside the CDR3, is DSGVTQTPKHLITATGQRVTLRCSPRSGDLSVYWYQQSLDQGLQFLIQYYNGEERAKGNILERFSAQQFPDLHSELNLSSLELGDSALYFCASSPRQGAWETQYFGPGTRLLVL.